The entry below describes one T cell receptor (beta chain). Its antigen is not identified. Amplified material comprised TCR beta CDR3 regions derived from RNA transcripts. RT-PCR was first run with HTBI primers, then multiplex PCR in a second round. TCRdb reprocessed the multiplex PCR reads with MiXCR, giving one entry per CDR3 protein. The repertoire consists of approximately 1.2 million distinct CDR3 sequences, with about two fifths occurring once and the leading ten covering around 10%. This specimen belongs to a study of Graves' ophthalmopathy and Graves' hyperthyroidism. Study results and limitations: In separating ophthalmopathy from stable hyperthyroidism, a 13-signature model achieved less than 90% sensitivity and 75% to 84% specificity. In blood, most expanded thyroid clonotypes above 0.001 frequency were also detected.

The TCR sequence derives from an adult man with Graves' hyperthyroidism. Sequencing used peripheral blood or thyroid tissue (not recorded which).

CDR3 in amino acids: CASSLASGLNTEAFF. DNA of the CDR3: TGTGCCAGCAGCTTAGCGTCGGGTTTGAACACTGAAGCTTTCTTT. The chain links TRBV11-2 to TRBJ1-1; D gene uncertain. Looked up from germline, CDR1 is SGHAT and CDR2 is FQNNGV. V was pared by 1 base and J by 0 bases, with 9 bases between. The CDR3 consists of 15 residues. Full variable domain (rest looked up from reference TRBV11-2 and TRBJ1-1): EAGVAQSPRYKIIEKRQSVAFWCNPISGHATLYWYQQILGQGPKLLIQFQNNGVVDDSQLPKDRFSAERLKGVDSTLKIQPAKLEDSAVYLCASSLASGLNTEAFFGQGTRLTVV.